These 23 T cell receptor beta chains came from one sample sequenced in a study of T cells in Graves' hyperthyroidism and ophthalmopathy (dated by TCRdb to between 2018 and 2021). The library was produced with multiplex PCR. Reads for this sample came from an Illumina HiSeq 2000. TCR beta CDR3 regions were amplified from RNA transcripts. The TCR CDR3 was subjected to a first round of RT-PCR using the HTBI primer set and the Qiagen OneStep RT-PCR kit. TCRdb redid the processing of the public reads, applying fastp at Q25 and MiXCR, and retained in-frame beta chains. Rows are combined by CDR3 protein, so each entry shows the most common genes and DNA. The sample table records about 400,000 distinct CDR3 sequences; around 15% of these occur just once. The ten largest account for under 25% of the sample. Sequenced: blood. The receptors stem from a woman in her fifties or sixties with Graves' ophthalmopathy.

This chain uses TRBV2 with TRBJ2-2, with D uncertain. The CDR3 totals 15 residues. The germline V gene encodes CDR1 SNHLY and CDR2 FYNNEI. Trimming pared 5 bases from V and 0 bases from J, leaving 10 bases between. The CDR3 spells CASSLYGPNTGELFF. The CDR3, as DNA: TGTGCCAGCAGTCTTTATGGGCCGAACACCGGGGAGCTGTTTTTT.

This clonotype showed up many times. This chain joins TRBV27 and TRBJ2-7; tentative D call: TRBD2 (5 bases). The CDR3 totals 11 residues. The germline CDR1 and CDR2 sequences are MNHEY and SMNVEV (reference sequence). Trimming cost V 5 bases and J 7 bases, with 9 bases left between them. The CDR3, as DNA: TGTGCCAGCAGTAACAGCGGAGAGCAGTACTTC. It translates to CASSNSGEQYF.

The rearrangement joins TRBV6-5 to TRBJ2-3; D gene ambiguous. CDR3 size: 14 residues. Trimming removed 4 bases at V and 5 bases at J, with 13 bases between. Germline V gene sequence: CDR1 MNHEY, CDR2 SVGAGI. The CDR3 bases are TGTGCCAGCAGTTTCGGGCGGCCCGTAGATACGCAGTATTTT. Amino acids: CASSFGRPVDTQYF.

This clonotype turned up a few times. V is TRBV2 and J is TRBJ1-5; D call uncertain. CDR3 size: 16 residues. CDR1 and CDR2 from the germline V gene are SNHLY and FYNNEI. V was trimmed by 1 base and J by 0 bases, leaving 10 bases between them. The CDR3 region is CASSEEDGYSNQPQHF. The CDR3 coding sequence is TGTGCCAGCAGTGAAGAGGACGGGTATAGCAATCAGCCCCAGCATTTT.

The rearrangement uses TRBV28 and TRBJ2-1, with 11 positions matching TRBD2. V dropped 2 bases and J dropped 8; count of bases not matched to a gene: 11. Germline V CDR1 and CDR2: MDHEN, SYDVKM. This CDR3 is 17 amino acids long. CDR3 sequence (DNA): TGTGCCAGCAGTTTAGGGATACTAGCGGGAGTCGATGATGAGCAGTTCTTC. This sequence encodes CASSLGILAGVDDEQFF.

This clonotype was seen ten or more times. V is TRBV20-1 and J is TRBJ2-3; a possible D gene is TRBD2 (6 bases). V lost 5 bases and J 0 bases, leaving 12 bases between the germline ends. Germline loops: CDR1 DFQATT, CDR2 SNEGSKA (reference sequence). This CDR3 is built from 14 residues. The CDR3 DNA reads as TGCAGTGCTCCCGGACTACAGAGCACAGATACGCAGTATTTT. The encoded protein is CSAPGLQSTDTQYF.

This clonotype has ten or more counts. The chain employs TRBV6-6 and TRBJ2-7; 8 nucleotides line up with TRBD1. The V gene's germline CDR1 is MNHNY and CDR2 SVGAGI (reference sequence). Losses at the gene ends were 1 base for V and 3 bases for J; bases not matched to a gene: 5. CDR3 length: 15 amino acids. CDR3 DNA: TGTGCCAGCAGTTACTTCGGACAGGGCTTCTACGAGCAGTACTTC. As protein: CASSYFGQGFYEQYF.

In this sample, this clonotype turned up a few times. This chain links TRBV6-1 with TRBJ1-2, with TRBD1 identical over 7 bases. This CDR3 contains 14 residues. Trimming at V came to 5 bases and at J to 6 bases, leaving 9 bases not matched to a gene. CDR1 and CDR2 from the germline V gene are MNHNS and SASEGT. CDR3 loop: CASSSGQRRDGYTF. The CDR3 bases are TGTGCCAGCAGTTCGGGACAGCGACGGGATGGCTACACCTTC.

The chain has TRBV20-1 and TRBJ2-1; 10 positions agree with TRBD2. Losses at the gene ends were 1 base for V and 6 bases for J; bases not matched to a gene: 12. Germline loops: CDR1 DFQATT, CDR2 SNEGSKA (reference sequence). The CDR3 runs 17 residues. DNA for the CDR3: TGCAGTGCTAGAGGGGTTACTTGGGCTAGCGGGAGCAATGAGCAGTTCTTC. Protein sequence: CSARGVTWASGSNEQFF.

This clonotype was seen a few times. One base away lies a much larger clone, so this may be a sequencing read error. The gene calls are TRBV18 and TRBJ2-5; D might be TRBD1 (5 bases). The V gene's germline CDR1 is KGHSH and CDR2 LQKENI. The CDR3 totals 11 residues. CDR3 DNA: TGTGCCGGCTCACCCCAGGGGACCCAGTACTTC. Translation gives CAGSPQGTQYF. Looking up the rest from reference TRBV18 and TRBJ2-5 gives the full variable domain: NAGVMQNPRHLVRRRGQEARLRCSPMKGHSHVYWYRQLPEEGLKFMVYLQKENIIDESGMPKERFSAEFPKEGPSILRIQQVVRGDSAAYFCAGSPQGTQYFGPGTRLLVL.

The V call is TRBV6-1, the J call TRBJ2-7; 7 bases fit TRBD2. The V gene's germline CDR1 is MNHNS and CDR2 SASEGT. J lost 5 bases, V lost 5 bases, and 21 bases had no gene match. This CDR3 contains 18 residues. The CDR3 DNA follows: TGTGCCAGCAGTCCCCGCGGAGTACAGGAGACTAGCCCCCACGAGCAGTACTTC. Translation: CASSPRGVQETSPHEQYF.

This clonotype was recorded at least ten times. The chain employs TRBV5-1 and TRBJ2-6; perhaps TRBD1 as D (6 bases). V was trimmed by 2 bases and J by 1 base, leaving 7 bases between them. Per the germline V gene, CDR1 is SGHRS and CDR2 is YFSETQ. The CDR3 consists of 15 residues. The chain's CDR3 is CASSFTGSGANVLTF. The CDR3 DNA follows: TGCGCCAGCAGCTTCACAGGGTCTGGGGCCAACGTCCTGACTTTC.

Remarks on this clonotype: This could be a read error, since a much larger clone is one nucleotide away. This sequence joins TRBV2 and TRBJ2-1, with D possibly matching TRBD1 (5 bases). The ends were cut back, 6 bases at V and 8 bases at J, with 14 bases in the middle. Germline assignment: CDR1 SNHLY and CDR2 FYNNEI. CDR3 size: 13 residues. CDR3 bases: TGTGCCAGCAGCGGCAGGGTTAACGATGAGCAGTTCTTC. It encodes CASSGRVNDEQFF.

This chain uses TRBV7-8 with TRBJ2-7, with D uncertain. The CDR3 has 16 residues. CDR1 and CDR2 from the germline V gene are SGHVS and FQNEAQ. V lost 1 base to trimming and J lost 3 bases, with 16 bases between them. The CDR3 nucleotides are TGTGCCAGCAGCTTAGAGGATCGGTATTACCGCTACGAGCAGTACTTC. As protein: CASSLEDRYYRYEQYF.

This clonotype was seen repeatedly, ten times or more. The rearrangement uses TRBV28 and TRBJ2-5; D is possibly TRBD1 or TRBD2 (5 bases each). The ends were cut back, 6 bases at V and 5 bases at J, with 16 bases in the middle. The CDR3 length is 14 residues. CDR1 is MDHEN, CDR2 SYDVKM, per germline. Written as DNA, the CDR3 is TGTGCCAGCAGCCTACAGGAGGATATTGAGACCCAGTACTTC. Translation: CASSLQEDIETQYF.

The sample holds many counts of this clonotype. The chain links TRBV20-1 to TRBJ2-1; D might be TRBD2 (5 bases). Trimming pared 0 bases from V and 1 base from J, leaving 13 bases between. In germline, CDR1 is DFQATT, CDR2 SNEGSKA (reference sequence). CDR3 length: 16 amino acids. CDR3 nucleotide sequence: TGCAGTGCTAGAGATTTCGGCAGGAGGTCCTACAATGAGCAGTTCTTC. This translates into CSARDFGRRSYNEQFF.

The J gene is TRBJ1-2, the V gene TRBV5-1; D gene unclear. Germline V gene sequence: CDR1 SGHRS, CDR2 YFSETQ. Trimming cost V 0 bases and J 3 bases, with 9 bases left between them. This CDR3 has 14 amino acids. The CDR3 nucleotides are TGCGCCAGCAGCTTGGAGGGAGGCTACTATGGCTACACCTTC. Translated: CASSLEGGYYGYTF.

This clonotype appeared a few times. Relative to the germline gene, one junction end is altered; a read error may explain this. The chain recombines TRBV6-1 with TRBJ2-5, with TRBD1 matching over 7 bases. Germline CDR1 and CDR2: MNHNS and SASEGT. CDR3 length equals 14 residues. The CDR3 region has the DNA TGTGCCAGCGGTGACGGACAGGCCCAGAGGACCCAGTACTTC. Translated, it gives CASGDGQAQRTQYF.

This clonotype was picked up a small number of times. The rearrangement uses TRBV5-4 and TRBJ2-5; 12 bases fit TRBD2. Germline lookup yields CDR1 SGHNT and CDR2 YYREEE (reference sequence). V was pared by 4 bases and J by 5 bases, with 6 bases of the junction left unmatched. The CDR3 is 15 residues long. The CDR3 DNA is TGTGCCAGCAGCAGGGGACTAGCGGGTAGTGAGACCCAGTACTTC. This gives the protein CASSRGLAGSETQYF.

This clonotype is a singleton in its sample. Without the conserved terminal phenylalanine or tryptophan, this CDR3 likely stems from a read error. The chain employs TRBV28 and TRBJ1-2, with 7 bases fitting TRBD1. The junction had 5 bases not matched to a gene; V was cut back by 6 bases and J by 4 bases. The germline gives CDR1 MDHEN, CDR2 SYDVKM. This CDR3 region has 13 residues. The CDR3 sequence is CASRTGWVYGYTL. The CDR3 DNA reads TGTGCCAGCAGGACAGGGTGGGTCTATGGCTACACCCTC.

A few counts support this clonotype. This chain connects TRBV5-1 to TRBJ2-5; D ambiguous. CDR3 length: 14 amino acids. CDR1 is SGHRS, CDR2 YFSETQ, per germline. The ends were cut back, 0 bases at V and 6 bases at J, with 12 bases in the middle. CDR3 in DNA: TGCGCCAGCAGCTTGGGCCGGGCCCGAAAGACCCAGTACTTC. Protein: CASSLGRARKTQYF.

This clonotype has a count of ten or more. The chain combines TRBV11-2 with TRBJ1-1; no clear D gene. V was pared by 1 base and J by 2 bases, with 8 bases between. The V gene's germline CDR1 is SGHAT and CDR2 FQNNGV. The CDR3 spans 14 residues. The CDR3 region is CASSLGFANTEAFF. CDR3 sequence (DNA): TGTGCCAGCAGCTTAGGTTTCGCAAACACTGAAGCTTTCTTT.

Ten or more counts support this clonotype. As DNA, the CDR3 is TGCAGTGCTAGAGTGGCGGGGGCTTACAATGAGCAGTTCTTC. Translation: CSARVAGAYNEQFF. The chain links TRBV20-1 to TRBJ2-1; perhaps TRBD2 as D (7 bases). Germline CDR1 is DFQATT and CDR2 is SNEGSKA (reference sequence). The CDR3 loop spans 14 amino acids. V lost 1 base and J 4 bases, leaving 11 bases between the germline ends.